This TCR beta chain appears in the sequencing data of a study of shared clonotypes between healthy human individuals. The study's findings and limits: Clonotypes that were shared across a handful of donors made up around 5% of naive CD4 clonotypes. An effect of sequencing depth on clonotype sharing among donors was expected.

Measured with immunoSEQ multiplex PCR; TCRdb has only the in-frame clones, and not every one. The sample gives over a million clones, around 95% of which show up once; 1% to 1.5% is in the top ten. Per germline, CDR1 LNHNV and CDR2 YYDKDF (reference sequence). This CDR3 contains 15 residues. V lost 0 bases to trimming and J lost 2 bases, with 7 bases between them. On this clone: Its antigen remains unknown.

The chain employs TRBV15 and TRBJ2-2; D is ambiguous. Sequenced material: naive CD4+ T cells sorted from blood. Subset given: CD45RA+ positively selected. The TCR comes from a man aged 25-45 years in good health. CDR3 bases: TGTGCCACCAGCAGAGACTGGGGAAACACCGGGGAGCTGTTTTTT. Its protein is CATSRDWGNTGELFF.